The T cell receptor beta chain described here comes from a study of graft-versus-host responses after intestinal transplantation. Libraries were prepared by immunoSEQ multiplex PCR; TCRdb keeps only in-frame clonotypes and omits some of them. The sample carries about 43,000 clones, approximately 94% recorded once. Germline values: CDR1 WNHNN, CDR2 SYGVQD (reference sequence). The length of the CDR3 is 12 residues. Trimming took 3 bases from V and 5 from J; bases not matched to a gene: 0. This sample comprised PBMCs, obtained around 350 days after intestinal transplant. This receptor was obtained from a human patient who received an intestinal transplant, so some T cells may come from the graft donor. J is TRBJ1-1 and V is TRBV10-1; 7 nucleotides align to TRBD1. This CDR3 reads CASSEQGTEAFF. The DNA for the CDR3 is TGCGCCAGCAGTGAACAGGGGACTGAAGCTTTCTTT.